This T cell receptor beta chain was captured in a study of CD8+CD57+ T cells in acquired aplastic anemia. This clonotype was counted ten times or more. The antigen remains undetermined. Study-wide results and caveats: Both patients and controls carried the same twenty-nine CD8+ CDR3 sequences.

V was clipped by 6 bases and J by 5 bases, with 13 bases between them. The CDR3 runs 13 residues. Germline V gene data show CDR1 as SGHTA and CDR2 as FQGTGA. The use of genomic DNA as template underpinned the TCR beta VDJ and CDR3 profiling. TCRdb redid the calling of the reads with MiXCR, one entry per CDR3 protein. The data show some 170,000 distinct CDR3 sequences, 40% to 55% seen once. Patients chosen for sequencing had CD8+CD57+ cells that had expanded, as shown by flow cytometry. This TCR was recovered from a human donor with aplastic anemia. The V gene is TRBV7-3, the J gene TRBJ2-5; D is possibly TRBD2 (6 bases). Sequences were obtained from sorted CD4+, CD8+, or CD8+CD57+ T cells (not recorded which) from PBMCs. The CDR3 is CASSAGIGETQYF. The DNA for the CDR3 is TGTGCCAGCAGTGCGGGGATTGGGGAGACCCAGTACTTC.